The present TCR beta chain was sequenced within a study of T cells in Graves' hyperthyroidism and ophthalmopathy. General study findings and limits: Onset of ophthalmopathy came a median approximately 6.5 months after the model predicted it.

This clonotype was recorded at least ten times. Its antigen is currently unknown. RNA transcripts were the template for amplifying TCR beta CDR3 regions. TCR CDR3 regions were first amplified by RT-PCR with HTBI primers. In TCRdb, the multiplex PCR reads were re-called with MiXCR into one record per CDR3 protein. The sample consists of 600,000 or so distinct CDR3 sequences, 12% to 15% of them appearing once. There are 15 residues in the CDR3. Germline V gives CDR1 SGHAT, CDR2 FQNNGV. The V gene lost 1 base and the J gene lost 1 base, with 9 bases spanning the gap. Patients showing uncontrolled infection, other autoimmune disease, pregnancy or lactation were ineligible. Fresh peripheral blood, approximately 10 ml, yielded the PBMCs.

The chain is built from TRBV11-2 and TRBJ2-3; D remains ambiguous. Sequenced input: blood. The sequence came from a woman younger than 30 with Graves' ophthalmopathy. The CDR3 here is CASSLGVWGTDTQYF. The CDR3 DNA is TGTGCCAGCAGCTTAGGGGTCTGGGGCACAGATACGCAGTATTTT.